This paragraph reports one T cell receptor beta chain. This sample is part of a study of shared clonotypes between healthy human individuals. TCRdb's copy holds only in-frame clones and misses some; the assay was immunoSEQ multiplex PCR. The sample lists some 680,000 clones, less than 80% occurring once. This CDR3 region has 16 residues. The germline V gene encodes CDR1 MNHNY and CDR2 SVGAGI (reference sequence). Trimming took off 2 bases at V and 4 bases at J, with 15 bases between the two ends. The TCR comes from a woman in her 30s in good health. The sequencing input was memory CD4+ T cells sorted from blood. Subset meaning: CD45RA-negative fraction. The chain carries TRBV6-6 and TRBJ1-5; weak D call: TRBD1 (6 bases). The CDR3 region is CASSYEGEGKNQPQHF. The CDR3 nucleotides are TGTGCCAGCAGTTACGAGGGGGAGGGGAAGAATCAGCCCCAGCATTTT.